This T cell receptor (beta chain) appears in the sequencing data of a study of T-cell memory formation after mild COVID-19. Constant-segment primers served in 5'RACE that generated TCR alpha and TCR beta cDNA libraries bearing sample barcodes and UMIs. TCRdb re-analysed the 5' RACE reads in MiXCR, keeping a single row per CDR3 protein. The data show about 400,000 distinct CDR3 sequences, less than 25% seen once. Unmatched junction bases numbered 8, after V lost 0 bases and J lost 2 bases. Germline V CDR1 and CDR2: SGHDT, YYEEEE. There are 16 residues in the CDR3. Regarding the study as a whole: Day 15 to 85 contracting clones showed balanced CD4/CD8; day 15 to 37 expanders favored CD4+. What remained unconfirmed was the SARS-CoV-2 specificity of second-wave clones peaking on day 37. Cross-reactive memory apparently joined, as some responding clones appeared in pre-infection memory.

This clonotype was seen more than once but under ten times. Its antigen is not known. Sequencing was performed on PBMCs or a T cell subset sorted from them (not recorded which). The source of this sequence is an adult woman who had mild COVID-19 (a few samples of this study predate the infection). Cell type and time point are not known. The rearrangement joins TRBV5-6 to TRBJ2-7, with TRBD1 identical over 7 bases. The CDR3 DNA reads as TGTGCCAGCAGCTTGGCTGTGACAGGGCATACCTACGAGCAGTACTTC. Its protein product is CASSLAVTGHTYEQYF.